This T cell receptor beta chain comes out of a study of T-cell reconstitution after alpha-beta-depleted transplantation in children. The V end was cut by 3 bases, the J end by 0 bases, with 12 bases between. Germline values: CDR1 DFQATT, CDR2 SNEGSKA (reference sequence). CDR3 length: 14 amino acids. Unique molecular identifiers were used to barcode this TCRbeta library. TCRdb re-analysed the PCR reads in MiXCR, keeping a single row per CDR3 protein. The sample includes some 240,000 distinct CDR3 sequences, around 8.9% of them seen just once. This clonotype was seen repeatedly, ten times or more. This clonotype originated in a human donor who donated a stem cell graft to a child with SCID. The chain recombines TRBV20-1 with TRBJ2-7, with a possible D match to TRBD2 (7 bases). The starting material was PBMCs from the stem cell graft donor, obtained from the stem cell graft. This CDR3 is CSARGRGYSYEQYF. The CDR3 DNA reads as TGCAGTGCTAGGGGGAGGGGGTACTCCTACGAGCAGTACTTC.